This TCR beta chain derives from a study of vaccination effects on CD4 cells after COVID-19. Overall study: Either the BNT162b2 or mRNA-1273 vaccine was given to participants in two doses.

TCRdb's table, derived via immunoSEQ multiplex PCR, lists solely in-frame clones and lacks some. The sample has 55,000 to 75,000 clones, roughly 72% seen once. A note on this clone: No antigen is known for it.

After expansion with viral peptide pools in the ViraFEST assay, antigen-specific CD4+ T cells were sequenced. CD4+ T cells were isolated after around 10 days of culture. All vaccine recipients tested negative for nucleocapsid antibodies and had never contracted SARS-CoV-2 infection. Each well held some 2 million PBMC cultured with approximately 9.6 ug/ml peptides and 7.5 to 10 IU/ml IL-2. The authors exchanged half the medium for IL-2 medium on days 3 and 7. Study-level findings and limits: Among infection- and vaccine-induced clones, marked clonal contraction occurred late after vaccination.

This CDR3 has 15 residues. After removal of 4 bases from V and 2 bases from J, the junction contained 4 bases not matched to a gene. Germline values: CDR1 LNHDA, CDR2 SQIVND (reference sequence). The rearrangement uses TRBV19 and TRBJ1-3; TRBD1 agrees at 8 bases. The material was CD4+ T cells from PBMCs cultured with HCoV-OC43 spike peptides, obtained before COVID-19 vaccination. Subset in this sample: HCoV-OC43 spike overlapping peptide pool stimulation. The source is a human donor who received a COVID-19 vaccine. This CDR3 is CASSTTGGPGNTIYF. In DNA form, the CDR3 reads TGTGCCAGTAGTACCACAGGGGGGCCTGGAAACACCATATATTTT.